These 30 T cell receptor beta chains were all obtained from the same sample, sequenced in a study of early stage breast cancer tumors. TCRdb keeps only in-frame clones here, not all; method: immunoSEQ multiplex PCR. The table has some 11,000 clones, around two thirds seen once. Sequenced: breast tumor tissue. The source of these receptors is a person aged 40 to 50 with breast cancer.

The chain uses TRBV6-4 and TRBJ2-1, with D perhaps TRBD2 (5 bases). The germline V gene has CDR1 MRHNA and CDR2 SNTAGT. The CDR3 has 17 amino acids. The V and J ends lost 6 bases and 0 bases respectively, with 18 bases between them. CDR3 in DNA: TGTGCCAGCAGCGTTTCTAGCAGAAAGAGCTCCTACAATGAGCAGTTCTTC. Translated: CASSVSSRKSSYNEQFF.

This sequence joins TRBV2 and TRBJ2-7; no firm D call. The CDR3 covers 11 residues. V dropped 2 bases and J dropped 5 bases, with 4 bases sitting between them. Germline values: CDR1 SNHLY, CDR2 FYNNEI. CDR3 bases: TGTGCCAGCAGTGAAAGGCACGAGCAGTACTTC. This translates into CASSERHEQYF.

The V and J genes are TRBV5-1 and TRBJ2-1; no reliable D call. V lost 0 bases to trimming and J lost 9 bases, with 16 bases between them. Germline lookup yields CDR1 SGHRS and CDR2 YFSETQ. This CDR3 spans 15 amino acids. Written as DNA, the CDR3 is TGCGCCAGCAGCTTGGAGACCGGCGTCTCGGGTGAGCAGTTCTTC. Protein sequence: CASSLETGVSGEQFF.

The V call is TRBV10-3, the J call TRBJ2-3; the match to TRBD2 covers 11 bases. The length of the CDR3 is 15 residues. V was clipped by 6 bases and J by 2 bases; unmatched bases: 4. In germline, CDR1 is ENHRY, CDR2 SYGVKD. In DNA form, the CDR3 reads TGTGCCATCAGGGGGACTAGCGGCAACACAGATACGCAGTATTTT. The encoded protein is CAIRGTSGNTDTQYF.

This chain links TRBV10-2 with TRBJ2-5; 7 bases are a match to TRBD2. The CDR3 runs 13 residues. J was trimmed by 5 bases and V by 3 bases; bases with no gene match: 3. The germline V gene has CDR1 WSHSY and CDR2 SAAADI. CDR3 sequence (DNA): TGCGCCAGCAGTGACGGGGGGAGGGAGACCCAGTACTTC. Protein: CASSDGGRETQYF.

The chain is built from TRBV5-4 and TRBJ2-1, with unresolved D. The CDR3 contains 12 residues. Trimming removed 2 bases at V and 5 bases at J, with 5 bases between. The germline CDR1 and CDR2 sequences are SGHNT and YYREEE (reference sequence). This CDR3 is CASSFRHNEQFF. In nucleotides, the CDR3 is TGTGCCAGCAGCTTTCGCCACAATGAGCAGTTCTTC.

This clone occurred a few times. The rearrangement uses TRBV11-2 and TRBJ1-5, with D hard to call. The germline V and J ends were trimmed by 5 bases and 2 bases, with 10 bases remaining between them. Looked up from germline, CDR1 is SGHAT and CDR2 is FQNNGV. There are 14 residues in the CDR3. The CDR3 DNA reads TGTGCCAGCAGCCTATGGGGAGGCAATCAGCCCCAGCATTTT. Protein product: CASSLWGGNQPQHF.

The chain is built from TRBV25-1 and TRBJ2-5, with 7 bases lining up with TRBD1. The CDR3 consists of 14 residues. The trim removed 4 bases at V and 1 base at J, leaving 3 bases unmatched. Germline assignment: CDR1 MGHDK and CDR2 SYGVNS. This CDR3 reads CASSAPGGQETQYF. The CDR3 bases are TGTGCCAGCAGTGCCCCAGGGGGCCAAGAGACCCAGTACTTC.

This clone occurred once. This rearrangement joins TRBV15 to TRBJ2-7, with a weak D call TRBD2 (6 bases). Trimming took 4 bases from V and 4 from J, leaving 11 bases between them. CDR3 length equals 13 residues. Germline V gene data show CDR1 as LNHNV and CDR2 as YYDKDF (reference sequence). Here the CDR3 reads CATSKEGVYEQYF. The DNA of the CDR3 is TGTGCCACCAGCAAGGAGGGCGTTTACGAGCAGTACTTC.

The J gene is TRBJ1-2, the V gene TRBV7-9, with D tentatively TRBD1 (5 bases). Germline values: CDR1 SEHNR, CDR2 FQNEAQ (reference sequence). The CDR3 consists of 16 residues. V lost 0 bases to trimming and J lost 0 bases, with 11 bases between them. CDR3 nucleotides: TGTGCCAGCAGCTTAGCGTCGCAGGGTACTAACTATGGCTACACCTTC. Translated, it gives CASSLASQGTNYGYTF.

The genes are TRBV27 and TRBJ2-1; 7 bases fit TRBD2. Unmatched junction bases numbered 2, after V lost 5 bases and J lost 1 base. Germline loops: CDR1 MNHEY, CDR2 SMNVEV (reference sequence). CDR3 length equals 14 residues. CDR3 in DNA: TGTGCCAGCAGTGGCGGGAGATCCTACAATGAGCAGTTCTTC. Protein product: CASSGGRSYNEQFF.

V is TRBV5-4 and J is TRBJ2-1; D gene uncertain. The V gene lost 4 bases and the J gene lost 10 bases, with 18 bases spanning the gap. This CDR3 spans 14 amino acids. Germline CDR1 and CDR2: SGHNT and YYREEE (reference sequence). The CDR3 nucleotides read TGTGCCAGCAGCCCGCTTCAGCCCGCGCGGGAGCAGTTCTTC. This encodes CASSPLQPAREQFF. Variable domain in full (rest from reference TRBV5-4 and TRBJ2-1): ETGVTQSPTHLIKTRGQQVTLRCSSQSGHNTVSWYQQALGQGPQFIFQYYREEENGRGNFPPRFSGLQFPNYSSELNVNALELDDSALYLCASSPLQPAREQFFGPGTRLTVL.

The CDR3 nucleotides are TGTGCCAGCAGCTTAACGGGGAATCCTTTAGGGGCCTATGGCTACACCTTC. It yields the protein CASSLTGNPLGAYGYTF. The chain has TRBV11-2 and TRBJ1-2; the D gene is possibly TRBD1 (5 bases). Germline CDR1 SGHAT, CDR2 FQNNGV. V lost 2 bases and J lost 4, with 20 bases in between. The CDR3 spans 17 residues.

The CDR3 reads CASSDGQGADTQYF. CDR3 nucleotide sequence: TGTGCCAGCAGTGACGGACAGGGGGCAGATACGCAGTATTTT. The chain employs TRBV6-4 and TRBJ2-3; 10 bases are shared with TRBD1. The trim removed 2 bases at V and 4 bases at J, leaving 0 bases unmatched. The CDR3 is made up of 14 amino acids. Germline CDR1 is MRHNA and CDR2 is SNTAGT.

The table lists this clone with a few counts. V and J are TRBV2 and TRBJ1-5; D is uncertain. Trimming stripped 8 bases from V and 1 base from J, with 12 bases between. This CDR3 is built from 14 residues. Germline V gene data show CDR1 as SNHLY and CDR2 as FYNNEI. The CDR3 region is CASGREPSNQPQHF. CDR3 DNA sequence: TGTGCCAGCGGGAGGGAGCCAAGCAATCAGCCCCAGCATTTT. Complete variable domain (other parts from reference TRBV2 and TRBJ1-5): EPEVTQTPSHQVTQMGQEVILRCVPISNHLYFYWYRQILGQKVEFLVSFYNNEISEKSEIFDDQFSVERPDGSNFTLKIRSTKLEDSAMYFCASGREPSNQPQHFGDGTRLSIL.

As DNA, the CDR3 is TGTGCCAGCAGCCAAGCCTACGGACTAGCCGGTCTCCGGGAGCAGTTCTTC. Its protein product is CASSQAYGLAGLREQFF. The chain carries TRBV14 and TRBJ2-1; the match to TRBD2 covers 8 bases. Per germline, CDR1 SGHDN and CDR2 FVKESK. Trimming at V came to 1 base and at J to 10 bases, leaving 15 bases not matched to a gene. The length of the CDR3 is 17 residues.

The chain employs TRBV6-5 and TRBJ2-7, with 10 bases identical to TRBD2. Unmatched junction bases numbered 11, after V lost 8 bases and J lost 7 bases. The CDR3 runs 14 residues. Looked up from germline, CDR1 is MNHEY and CDR2 is SVGAGI. CDR3 sequence: CASRPSGRLLEQYF. The CDR3, as DNA: TGTGCCAGCCGACCTAGCGGGAGACTGTTAGAGCAGTACTTC.

The V call is TRBV19, the J call TRBJ1-1; D is uncertain. V lost 5 bases to trimming and J lost 0 bases, with 13 bases between them. The CDR3 totals 15 residues. From germline, CDR1 is LNHDA and CDR2 SQIVND (reference sequence). The CDR3 region is CASSLSGQLNTEAFF. DNA of the CDR3: TGTGCCAGTAGTCTTAGCGGTCAGCTGAACACTGAAGCTTTCTTT. The full variable domain, rest sourced from reference TRBV19 and TRBJ1-1, is DGGITQSPKYLFRKEGQNVTLSCEQNLNHDAMYWYRQDPGQGLRLIYYSQIVNDFQKGDIAEGYSVSREKKESFPLTVTSAQKNPTAFYLCASSLSGQLNTEAFFGQGTRLTVV.

The chain couples TRBV4-1 to TRBJ2-1; D ambiguous. The CDR3 is 11 residues long. Germline V gene sequence: CDR1 MGHRA, CDR2 YSYEKL. V was shortened by 4 bases and J by 10 bases, with 8 bases between the two germline ends. For the CDR3, the DNA is TGCGCCAGCAGCCTTGGGAAGGAGCAGTTCTTC. Translation: CASSLGKEQFF.

The rearrangement joins TRBV7-2 to TRBJ1-3; 7 nucleotides line up with TRBD1. CDR3 length equals 14 residues. V dropped 5 bases and J dropped 4; count of bases not matched to a gene: 5. The germline gives CDR1 SGHTA, CDR2 FQGNSA. The CDR3 loop is CASSQDRAGNTIYF. The CDR3 DNA reads TGTGCCAGCAGCCAAGACAGGGCCGGAAACACCATATATTTT.

This clone was found a few times. The chain employs TRBV16 and TRBJ2-1; D gene unclear. Germline lookup yields CDR1 KGHSY and CDR2 FQNENV. This CDR3 region has 13 residues. V dropped 4 bases and J dropped 6 bases, with 10 bases sitting between them. In nucleotides, the CDR3 is TGTGCCAGCAGCCCCCAGACGAGCAATGAGCAGTTCTTC. Translation gives CASSPQTSNEQFF. The full variable domain, with the rest looked up from reference TRBV16 and TRBJ2-1, is GEEVAQTPKHLVRGEGQKAKLYCAPIKGHSYVFWYQQVLKNEFKFLISFQNENVFDETGMPKERFSAKCLPNSPCSLEIQATKLEDSAVYFCASSPQTSNEQFFGPGTRLTVL.

J is TRBJ2-3 and V is TRBV7-9; 14 bases agree with TRBD2. The CDR3 sequence is 18 residues long. Trimming removed 5 bases from V and 6 bases from J; junction bases left unmatched: 13. Germline CDR1 reads SEHNR; CDR2 reads FQNEAQ (reference sequence). The CDR3 coding sequence is TGTGCCAGCAGCCCTCGGACTAGCGGGAGGCCCGCCCCGGATACGCAGTATTTT. Its protein product is CASSPRTSGRPAPDTQYF.

The J gene is TRBJ2-3, the V gene TRBV18; D remains ambiguous. With 2 bases removed from V and 0 bases from J, the gap between germline ends came to 9 bases. This CDR3 spans 15 amino acids. CDR1 and CDR2 from the germline V gene are KGHSH and LQKENI. CDR3 loop: CASSPGYLSTDTQYF. In nucleotides, the CDR3 is TGTGCCAGCTCACCAGGGTACCTTAGCACAGATACGCAGTATTTT.

The chain couples TRBV6-1 to TRBJ2-5; D is possibly TRBD1 (6 bases). CDR1 MNHNS and CDR2 SASEGT come from the germline V gene. V shed 0 bases and J shed 2 bases, with 13 bases lying between them. The CDR3 length is 16 residues. The CDR3 is CASSEATGVGQETQYF. In DNA, the CDR3 is TGTGCCAGCAGTGAAGCGACAGGCGTGGGGCAAGAGACCCAGTACTTC.

V is TRBV6-6 and J is TRBJ2-7; no firm D call. Germline CDR1 and CDR2: MNHNY and SVGAGI (reference sequence). The length of the CDR3 is 12 residues. Trimming removed 8 bases at V and 7 bases at J, with 15 bases between. The CDR3 protein is CASSFSLVEQYF. CDR3 in DNA: TGTGCCAGCTCTTTCTCGCTGGTGGAGCAGTACTTC.

This clone was seen a handful of times. This chain connects TRBV7-8 to TRBJ1-3; D is uncertain. Germline values: CDR1 SGHVS, CDR2 FQNEAQ. Trimming left V 5 bases short and J 4 bases short, with 9 bases between. The length of the CDR3 is 13 residues. The CDR3 DNA sequence: TGTGCCAGCAGCCGGGCGGCGGGAAACACCATATATTTT. Its translation: CASSRAAGNTIYF.

This clone was seen only once. The chain couples TRBV11-1 to TRBJ1-1; weak D call: TRBD1 (5 bases). V shed 8 bases and J shed 4 bases, with 17 bases lying between them. Germline V gene data show CDR1 as SGHAT and CDR2 as FQDESV (reference sequence). CDR3 length: 14 amino acids. The CDR3 DNA is TGTGCCAGCGGAATTGACAGACTCAGCACTGAAGCTTTCTTT. It specifies CASGIDRLSTEAFF.

CDR3 sequence (DNA): TGTGCCTGGAGTCCTTCGGGACGGATGAACACTGAAGCTTTCTTT. Its protein product is CAWSPSGRMNTEAFF. The rearrangement links TRBV30 to TRBJ1-1; possible D gene TRBD1, 5 bases. CDR3 length equals 15 residues. Trimming left V 2 bases short and J 0 bases short, with 13 bases between. CDR1 GTSNPN and CDR2 SVGIG come from the germline V gene (reference sequence).

This rearrangement joins TRBV7-9 to TRBJ2-7; D uncertain. Germline CDR1 reads SEHNR; CDR2 reads FQNEAQ (reference sequence). This CDR3 is 14 amino acids long. Trimming took 1 base from V and 3 from J, leaving 10 bases between them. CDR3 in DNA: TGTGCCAGCAGCTTAGGGGGATACGGCTACGAGCAGTACTTC. Protein product: CASSLGGYGYEQYF.

The chain joins TRBV19 to TRBJ1-2; 7 bases are a match to TRBD1. This CDR3 has 16 residues. V was clipped by 0 bases and J by 8 bases; unmatched bases: 12. Per germline, CDR1 LNHDA and CDR2 SQIVND (reference sequence). In DNA, the CDR3 is TGTGCCAGTAGTATAGACCTGGCAACAGGGGCTCTGGGCTACACCTTC. It specifies CASSIDLATGALGYTF.